Following are 9 T cell receptor beta chains from one sample sequenced in a study of CD8+ T cells in alopecia areata. Extracted RNA was reverse transcribed into cDNA, the sequencing template. The repertoire was sequenced with immunoSEQ multiplex PCR; TCRdb's copy has only in-frame clones and lacks some. The table lists some 200,000 clones, roughly three fifths of them singletons. Sequenced sample: CD8+ T cells sorted from blood. Receptors originate from a human donor in good health.

V and J are TRBV4-2 and TRBJ1-2; D ambiguous. The V and J ends lost 6 bases and 4 bases respectively, with 21 bases between them. CDR3 length equals 16 residues. Germline loops: CDR1 LGHNA, CDR2 YNFKEQ. The CDR3 DNA sequence: TGTGCCAGCAGACACCATTGGCAGCCCGCCTCCTATGGCTACACCTTC. Translation gives CASRHHWQPASYGYTF.

This chain uses TRBV29-1 with TRBJ1-3; no reliable D call. Germline CDR1 SQVTM, CDR2 ANQGSEA. This CDR3 comprises 13 residues. Trimming took off 4 bases at V and 2 bases at J, with 9 bases between the two ends. CDR3 loop: CSVVGTTGNTIYF. DNA of the CDR3: TGCAGCGTTGTCGGCACTACTGGAAACACCATATATTTT.

The chain links TRBV7-3 to TRBJ1-1; D unresolved. Trimming removed 4 bases at V and 0 bases at J, with 15 bases between. CDR3 length equals 16 residues. The germline CDR1 and CDR2 sequences are SGHTA and FQGTGA. In DNA, the CDR3 is TGTGCCAGCAGCTCGATGGTCGTGGGAGTGAACACTGAAGCTTTCTTT. Encoded protein: CASSSMVVGVNTEAFF. The full variable domain, rest sourced from reference TRBV7-3 and TRBJ1-1, is GAGVSQTPSNKVTEKGKYVELRCDPISGHTALYWYRQSLGQGPEFLIYFQGTGAADDSGLPNDRFFAVRPEGSVSTLKIQRTERGDSAVYLCASSSMVVGVNTEAFFGQGTRLTVV.

The gene calls are TRBV5-1 and TRBJ2-3, with 7 bases aligning to TRBD2. With 1 base clipped from V and 1 base from J, the junction kept 3 bases outside the gene matches. This CDR3 spans 15 amino acids. Germline V CDR1 and CDR2: SGHRS, YFSETQ. CDR3 region: CASSLLAARTDTQYF. The CDR3 DNA follows: TGCGCCAGCAGCTTGCTAGCGGCACGCACAGATACGCAGTATTTT.

The chain recombines TRBV11-1 with TRBJ2-5; possible D gene TRBD1, 6 bases. Trimming pared 1 base from V and 1 base from J, leaving 13 bases between. The CDR3 is made up of 16 amino acids. Germline assignment: CDR1 SGHAT and CDR2 FQDESV (reference sequence). CDR3 sequence: CASSLVWTDSQETQYF. The DNA of the CDR3 is TGTGCCAGCAGCTTAGTTTGGACGGACAGCCAAGAGACCCAGTACTTC.

The CDR3 DNA reads TGTGCCAGCAGCGCGCAGACAGGGCCGAACACTGAAGCTTTCTTT. It is translated as CASSAQTGPNTEAFF. This sequence joins TRBV9 and TRBJ1-1, with 7 bases matching TRBD1. Germline-derived CDR1 and CDR2 are SGDLS and YYNGEE. The junction had 6 bases not matched to a gene; V was cut back by 3 bases and J by 1 base. The CDR3 loop spans 15 amino acids. Combining the CDR3 with reference TRBV9 and TRBJ1-1 gives the whole variable domain DSGVTQTPKHLITATGQRVTLRCSPRSGDLSVYWYQQSLDQGLQFLIQYYNGEERAKGNILERFSAQQFPDLHSELNLSSLELGDSALYFCASSAQTGPNTEAFFGQGTRLTVV.

The rearrangement joins TRBV4-1 to TRBJ1-5; weak D call: TRBD1 (6 bases). Trimming took 0 bases from V and 5 from J, leaving 11 bases between them. Germline values: CDR1 MGHRA, CDR2 YSYEKL. The CDR3 is 15 amino acids. CDR3 DNA: TGCGCCAGCAGCCAAGATAGGGGGGCTGATCAGCCCCAGCATTTT. Amino acid sequence: CASSQDRGADQPQHF.

This chain joins TRBV4-1 and TRBJ2-5; TRBD1 aligns across 8 bases. The J call may be faulty, since TRBJ2-7 better matches the DNA end. Per the germline V gene, CDR1 is MGHRA and CDR2 is YSYEKL. The CDR3 runs 15 residues. As DNA, the CDR3 is TGCGCCAGCAGCCAAGAGCAGGGGGCGTCCTACGAGCAGTACTTC. Translation: CASSQEQGASYEQYF.

This clone was detected only a few times. The rearrangement uses TRBV25-1 and TRBJ1-5; 7 bases match TRBD1. V was pared by 5 bases and J by 1 base, with 2 bases of the junction left unmatched. There are 14 residues in the CDR3. CDR1 and CDR2 from the germline V gene are MGHDK and SYGVNS. The CDR3, as DNA: TGTGCCAGCAGTATGACAGGGAGCAATCAGCCCCAGCATTTT. Its translation is CASSMTGSNQPQHF. Full variable domain (rest looked up from reference TRBV25-1 and TRBJ1-5): EADIYQTPRYLVIGTGKKITLECSQTMGHDKMYWYQQDPGMELHLIHYSYGVNSTEKGDLSSESTVSRIRTEHFPLTLESARPSHTSQYLCASSMTGSNQPQHFGDGTRLSIL.